This T cell receptor (beta chain) was identified in a study of blood T cell repertoires in COVID-19. Whole-study context: T cells, B-cell-depleted T cells, or PBMCs provided the cDNA or gDNA that served as material.

The table came from immunoSEQ multiplex PCR; TCRdb's copy has only in-frame clones and leaves some out. The sample consists of just over 150,000 clones, roughly nine tenths of them appearing once. The sample holds one count of this clone. Trimming removed 2 bases from V and 13 bases from J, with 12 bases in between. The CDR3 sequence is 13 residues long. The germline gives CDR1 MNHEY, CDR2 SMNVEV (reference sequence). This sequence was found in a woman aged 40 to 50 with acute or convalescent COVID-19. V usage is TRBV27 and J usage is TRBJ1-6; D is perhaps TRBD1 (5 bases). Sequencing used peripheral blood. The CDR3 protein is CASSLQGSFPLHF. The CDR3 coding sequence is TGTGCCAGCAGTTTACAGGGTTCGTTCCCCCTCCACTTT.